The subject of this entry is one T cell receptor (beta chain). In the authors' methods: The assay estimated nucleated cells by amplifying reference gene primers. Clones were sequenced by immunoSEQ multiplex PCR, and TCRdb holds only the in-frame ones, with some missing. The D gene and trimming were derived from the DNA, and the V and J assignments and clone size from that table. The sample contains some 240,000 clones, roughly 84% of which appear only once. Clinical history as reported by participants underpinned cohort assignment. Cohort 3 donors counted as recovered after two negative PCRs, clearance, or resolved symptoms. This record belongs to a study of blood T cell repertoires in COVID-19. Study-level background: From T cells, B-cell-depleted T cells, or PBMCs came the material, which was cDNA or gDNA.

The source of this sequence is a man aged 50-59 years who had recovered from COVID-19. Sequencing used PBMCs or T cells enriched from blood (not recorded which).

CDR3 sequence (DNA): TGCGCCAGCAGCTCTGGAACGGGGGGGACTAATGAAAAACTGTTTTTT. Protein sequence: CASSSGTGGTNEKLFF. The chain links TRBV5-1 to TRBJ1-4; D might be TRBD1 (5 bases). The CDR3 is 16 amino acids. Per the germline V gene, CDR1 is SGHRS and CDR2 is YFSETQ. V was clipped by 3 bases and J by 2 bases, with 14 bases between them.